A single sample is the source of the 5 T cell receptor beta chains below, sequenced in a study of radiotherapy plus CTLA-4 blockade in lung cancer. The data were produced by immunoSEQ multiplex PCR, yet TCRdb's version contains in-frame clones alone and is incomplete. The data contain over 14,000 clones, around 87% of them seen just once; the ten biggest clones take up approximately 15%. This specimen consisted of peripheral blood, obtained from a patient treated with radiotherapy plus ipilimumab. The receptors shown here come from a human donor with non-small cell lung cancer that progressed on radiotherapy plus ipilimumab. Some clones in this sample may be carry-over from other donors' samples.

The rearrangement uses TRBV9 and TRBJ2-7; 8 nucleotides agree with TRBD1. Losses at the gene ends were 0 bases for V and 3 bases for J; bases not matched to a gene: 2. CDR1 and CDR2 from the germline V gene are SGDLS and YYNGEE. The CDR3 contains 14 residues. CDR3: CASSVAGTGYEQYF. For the CDR3, the DNA is TGTGCCAGCAGCGTAGCCGGGACAGGCTACGAGCAGTACTTC.

J is TRBJ1-4 and V is TRBV27; 11 bases agree with TRBD1. The CDR3 contains 15 residues. CDR1 and CDR2 from the germline V gene are MNHEY and SMNVEV (reference sequence). V shed 0 bases and J 10 bases; nucleotides not matched to a gene: 4. CDR3 sequence: CASSLSWGQGGKLFF. For the CDR3, the DNA is TGTGCCAGCAGTTTATCGTGGGGACAGGGGGGAAAACTGTTTTTT.

The chain combines TRBV19 with TRBJ1-1; D gene ambiguous. This CDR3 is 14 amino acids long. V lost 3 bases to trimming and J lost 2 bases, with 10 bases between them. CDR1 and CDR2 from the germline V gene are LNHDA and SQIVND (reference sequence). As DNA, the CDR3 is TGTGCCAGTAGTATCGGAGGTGCTAACACTGAAGCTTTCTTT. This encodes CASSIGGANTEAFF.

The chain recombines TRBV27 with TRBJ2-1, with D possibly matching TRBD1 (6 bases). V was shortened by 3 bases and J by 4 bases, with 10 bases between the two germline ends. CDR3 size: 14 residues. Germline V CDR1 and CDR2: MNHEY, SMNVEV (reference sequence). DNA for the CDR3: TGTGCCAGCAGTTTCGAAAGGGGGTACAATGAGCAGTTCTTC. Its translation: CASSFERGYNEQFF.

The J gene is TRBJ2-5, the V gene TRBV5-1; 7 nucleotides agree with TRBD1. The germline CDR1 and CDR2 sequences are SGHRS and YFSETQ. V lost 5 bases, J lost 5 bases, and 9 bases stayed unmatched. The CDR3 is made up of 14 amino acids. The CDR3 sequence is CASRVEGTAETQYF. CDR3 nucleotide sequence: TGCGCCAGCAGGGTCGAAGGGACAGCGGAGACCCAGTACTTC.